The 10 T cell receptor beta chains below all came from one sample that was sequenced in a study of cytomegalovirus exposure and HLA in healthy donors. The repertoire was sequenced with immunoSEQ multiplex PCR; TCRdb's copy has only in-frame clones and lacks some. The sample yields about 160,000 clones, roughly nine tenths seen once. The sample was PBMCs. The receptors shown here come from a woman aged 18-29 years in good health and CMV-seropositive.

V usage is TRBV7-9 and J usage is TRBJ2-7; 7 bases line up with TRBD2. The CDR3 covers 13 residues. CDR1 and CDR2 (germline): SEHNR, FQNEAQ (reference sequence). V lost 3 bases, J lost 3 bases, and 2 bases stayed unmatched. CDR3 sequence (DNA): TGTGCCAGCAGCTTCGGGAGGCGCTACGAGCAGTACTTC. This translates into CASSFGRRYEQYF.

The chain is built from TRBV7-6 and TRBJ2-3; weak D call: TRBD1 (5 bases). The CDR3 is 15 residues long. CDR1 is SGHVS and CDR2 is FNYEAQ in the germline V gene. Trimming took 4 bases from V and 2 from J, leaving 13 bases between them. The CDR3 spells CASSSITGNTDTQYF. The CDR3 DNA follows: TGTGCCAGCAGCTCAATAACAGGAAACACAGATACGCAGTATTTT.

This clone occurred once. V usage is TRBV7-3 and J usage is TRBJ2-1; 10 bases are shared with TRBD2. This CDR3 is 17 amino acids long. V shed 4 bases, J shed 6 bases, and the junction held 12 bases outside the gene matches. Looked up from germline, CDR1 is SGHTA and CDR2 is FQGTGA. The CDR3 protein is CASSSAASGSLRNEQFF. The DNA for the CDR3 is TGTGCCAGCAGCTCCGCCGCTAGCGGGAGTTTACGCAATGAGCAGTTCTTC.

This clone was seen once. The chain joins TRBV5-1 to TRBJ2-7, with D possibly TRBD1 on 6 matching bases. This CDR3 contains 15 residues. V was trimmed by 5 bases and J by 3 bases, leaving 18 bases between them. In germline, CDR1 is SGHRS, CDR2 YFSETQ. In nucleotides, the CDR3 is TGCGCCAGCAGGACCGGGGACACTTGGAACTACGAGCAGTACTTC. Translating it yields CASRTGDTWNYEQYF.

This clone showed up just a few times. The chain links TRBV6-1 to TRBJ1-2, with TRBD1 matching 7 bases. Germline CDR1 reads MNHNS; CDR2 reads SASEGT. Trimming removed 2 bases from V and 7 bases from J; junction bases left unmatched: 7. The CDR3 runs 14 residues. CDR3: CASSELNRGSGYTF. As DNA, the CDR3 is TGTGCCAGCAGTGAACTTAACAGGGGAAGTGGCTACACCTTC.

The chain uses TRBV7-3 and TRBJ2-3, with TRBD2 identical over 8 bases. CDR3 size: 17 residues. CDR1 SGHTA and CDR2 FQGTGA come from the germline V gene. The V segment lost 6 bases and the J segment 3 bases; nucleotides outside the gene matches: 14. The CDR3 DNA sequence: TGTGCCAGCAGGGGAAGCCGAGCGGGAGAAGATACAGATACGCAGTATTTT. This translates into CASRGSRAGEDTDTQYF.

CDR3 sequence reads: CASSPMGLASYNEQFF. The CDR3 DNA reads as TGTGCCAGCAGCCCCATGGGACTAGCCTCCTACAATGAGCAGTTCTTC. V and J are TRBV28 and TRBJ2-1, with 9 bases that match TRBD2. Germline V CDR1 and CDR2: MDHEN, SYDVKM. The CDR3 runs 16 residues. V dropped 6 bases and J dropped 0; count of bases not matched to a gene: 6.

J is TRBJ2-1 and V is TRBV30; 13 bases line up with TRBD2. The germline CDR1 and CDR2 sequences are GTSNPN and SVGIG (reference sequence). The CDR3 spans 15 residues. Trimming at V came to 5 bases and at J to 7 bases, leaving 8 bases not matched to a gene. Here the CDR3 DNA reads TGTGCCTGGGGTGGAACTAGCGGGAGGGGAAATGAGCAGTTCTTC. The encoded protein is CAWGGTSGRGNEQFF.

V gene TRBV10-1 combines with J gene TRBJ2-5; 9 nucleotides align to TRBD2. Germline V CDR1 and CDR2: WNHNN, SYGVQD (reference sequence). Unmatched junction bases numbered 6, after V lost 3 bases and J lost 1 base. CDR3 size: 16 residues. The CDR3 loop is CASSDGTSSTQETQYF. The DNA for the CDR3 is TGCGCCAGCAGTGATGGGACTAGCTCGACCCAAGAGACCCAGTACTTC.

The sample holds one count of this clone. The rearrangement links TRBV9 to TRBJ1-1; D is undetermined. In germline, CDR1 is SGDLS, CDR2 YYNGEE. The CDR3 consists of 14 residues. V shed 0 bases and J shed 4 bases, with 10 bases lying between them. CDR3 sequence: CASSVGEGGTEAFF. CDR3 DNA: TGTGCCAGCAGCGTAGGGGAGGGTGGCACTGAAGCTTTCTTT.